The 10 T cell receptor beta chains below were found in one sample sequenced in a study of a mutant IDH1 vaccine in newly diagnosed glioma. The time point here: week 47, end of study. Every single dose of the vaccine, 300 ug of mutant IDH1 20-mer peptide, came with topical imiquimod. No antigens are known for them. Method: immunoSEQ multiplex PCR; TCRdb's copy keeps in-frame clones and lacks some. Of fewer than 40,000 clones listed, 80% to 85% were seen once; the top ten hold around 29%. Sequencing was performed on PBMCs, taken from a glioma patient whose treatment included an IDH1 peptide vaccine. The origin of the receptors is a man aged 25-40 years with glioma.

The rearrangement joins TRBV5-1 to TRBJ2-7, with 8 positions matching TRBD2. Germline assignment: CDR1 SGHRS and CDR2 YFSETQ. The CDR3 has 15 residues. With V trimmed by 0 bases and J by 5 bases, 7 bases remained unmatched. CDR3 nucleotide sequence: TGCGCCAGCAGCTTGGGCGGAGCGGGAGAGGACGAGCAGTACTTC. Its protein is CASSLGGAGEDEQYF.

The genes are TRBV10-3 and TRBJ1-1; D gene unclear. CDR3 length: 13 amino acids. V dropped 11 bases and J dropped 1 base, with 14 bases sitting between them. Germline loops: CDR1 ENHRY, CDR2 SYGVKD. CDR3: CALRRETNTEAFF. CDR3 coding DNA: TGTGCCTTACGACGGGAGACGAACACTGAAGCTTTCTTT.

The rearrangement joins TRBV7-8 to TRBJ2-2; the D gene is possibly TRBD2 (5 bases). The CDR3 runs 17 residues. CDR1 and CDR2 from the germline V gene are SGHVS and FQNEAQ. Trimming stripped 7 bases from V and 4 bases from J, with 22 bases between. The chain's CDR3 is CASTPMTGKSTTGELFF. The CDR3 region has the DNA TGTGCCAGCACCCCTATGACGGGAAAAAGTACCACCGGGGAGCTGTTTTTT.

This chain connects TRBV2 to TRBJ2-3; 8 bases align to TRBD2. The CDR3 is made up of 16 amino acids. With 6 bases clipped from V and 0 bases from J, the junction kept 8 bases outside the gene matches. Germline values: CDR1 SNHLY, CDR2 FYNNEI. CDR3 DNA: TGTGCCAGCAGATACCTAGCGGGCCCTAGCACAGATACGCAGTATTTT. Amino acids: CASRYLAGPSTDTQYF.

The chain carries TRBV15 and TRBJ2-5; 10 nucleotides agree with TRBD1. Germline CDR1 reads LNHNV; CDR2 reads YYDKDF (reference sequence). V trimming: 1 base; J trimming: 5 bases; junction bases outside the gene matches: 4. The CDR3 loop spans 15 amino acids. CDR3 sequence: CATSRGGQGWETQYF. The CDR3 bases are TGTGCCACCAGCAGAGGGGGACAGGGGTGGGAGACCCAGTACTTC.

This chain connects TRBV5-1 to TRBJ2-1; D gene uncertain. V was pared by 0 bases and J by 4 bases, with 5 bases between. The CDR3 loop spans 13 amino acids. Germline CDR1 is SGHRS and CDR2 is YFSETQ. The CDR3 coding sequence is TGCGCCAGCAGCTTGGAACAGTACAATGAGCAGTTCTTC. This sequence encodes CASSLEQYNEQFF.

The chain recombines TRBV19 with TRBJ1-2, with D hard to call. Germline V gene data show CDR1 as LNHDA and CDR2 as SQIVND (reference sequence). With 1 base removed from V and 7 bases from J, the gap between germline ends came to 4 bases. This CDR3 has 11 residues. The CDR3 protein is CASSIGVGYTF. The CDR3 DNA is TGTGCCAGTAGTATAGGGGTTGGCTACACCTTC.

V usage is TRBV5-1 and J usage is TRBJ1-1, with D unresolved. The CDR3 has 14 amino acids. Germline CDR1 is SGHRS and CDR2 is YFSETQ. V was pared by 3 bases and J by 7 bases, with 16 bases between. CDR3 DNA: TGCGCCAGCAGCTACCCCCCAGGTGGAGGTGAAGCTTTCTTT. Translating gives CASSYPPGGGEAFF.

The chain recombines TRBV6-5 with TRBJ1-2, with 8 bases that match TRBD1. The CDR3 sequence is 15 residues long. Germline CDR1 is MNHEY and CDR2 is SVGAGI. J was trimmed by 8 bases and V by 5 bases; bases with no gene match: 13. The CDR3 here is CASSLFRGPSDGYTF. Here the CDR3 DNA reads TGTGCCAGCAGTCTATTCAGGGGGCCCTCGGACGGCTACACCTTC.

The CDR3 nucleotides are TGTGCCAGCACCGAGGGGGCCCTACCAAATCAGCCCCAGCATTTT. This sequence encodes CASTEGALPNQPQHF. The chain joins TRBV9 to TRBJ1-5; the match to TRBD1 covers 7 bases. Trimming cost V 6 bases and J 4 bases; bases outside gene matches: 10. Germline V lookup: CDR1 SGDLS, CDR2 YYNGEE. The CDR3 spans 15 residues.